This passage covers 17 T cell receptor beta chains from one sample sequenced in a study of a mutant IDH1 vaccine in newly diagnosed glioma. Produced via immunoSEQ multiplex PCR; TCRdb's table is partial and in-frame only. The sample includes fewer than 95,000 clones, approximately 80% of them seen just once. What these receptors recognize is not known. Stated time point: week 47, end of study. All doses held 300 ug of mutant IDH1 20-mer peptide, with topical imiquimod. The source material was PBMCs, sampled from a glioma patient whose treatment included an IDH1 peptide vaccine. The receptor source for this set is a man aged 35 to 55 with glioma.

The V gene is TRBV2, the J gene TRBJ1-1, with 7 bases aligning to TRBD1. The CDR3 runs to 12 residues. Germline trimming cut 5 bases from V and 7 bases from J; bases unmatched to any gene: 4. Germline CDR1 and CDR2: SNHLY and FYNNEI. The CDR3 nucleotides are TGTGCCAGCAGTCAGGACAGGAATGAAGCTTTCTTT. This encodes CASSQDRNEAFF.

This clone has just one count. The chain uses TRBV28 and TRBJ2-7, with D perhaps given as TRBD1 or TRBD2 (5 bases each). Germline CDR1 MDHEN, CDR2 SYDVKM. The CDR3 extends over 14 amino acids. V lost 2 bases, J lost 2 bases, and 10 bases lay in between. For the CDR3, the DNA is TGTGCCAGCAGTTTAGTGGGGGATCCCTACGAGCAGTACTTC. Encoded protein: CASSLVGDPYEQYF.

The chain couples TRBV28 to TRBJ1-5; a possible D gene is TRBD1 (5 bases). The CDR3 runs to 14 residues. V lost 9 bases, J lost 4 bases, and 16 bases lay in between. Germline CDR1 is MDHEN and CDR2 is SYDVKM. As DNA, the CDR3 is TGTGCCAGTAGATATGATGGGGGGAATCAGCCCCAGCATTTT. Protein sequence: CASRYDGGNQPQHF.

A note on this clone: One junction end does not reproduce the germline sequence, and a read error may be involved. The chain employs TRBV7-7 and TRBJ2-2; 14 bases align to TRBD2. This CDR3 is built from 18 residues. Germline V gives CDR1 SSHAT, CDR2 FNYEAQ (reference sequence). CDR3 region: CASSLRLAGGSNTGELFF. For the CDR3, the DNA is TGTGCTAGCAGCCTAAGACTAGCGGGAGGGTCGAACACCGGGGAGCTGTTTTTT.

J is TRBJ2-3 and V is TRBV5-5, with D perhaps matching TRBD2 (5 bases). Germline loops: CDR1 SGHKS, CDR2 YYEKEE (reference sequence). V shed 6 bases and J shed 3 bases, with 14 bases lying between them. The CDR3 consists of 14 residues. CDR3 loop: CASTVTIITDTQYF. CDR3 sequence (DNA): TGTGCCAGCACCGTGACTATTATAACAGATACGCAGTATTTT.

V is TRBV7-9 and J is TRBJ2-7; D may be TRBD1 (7 bases). Germline-derived CDR1 and CDR2 are SEHNR and FQNEAQ (reference sequence). The CDR3 runs to 13 residues. V lost 5 bases and J 7 bases, leaving 15 bases between the germline ends. DNA for the CDR3: TGTGCCAGCAGCCCAGGGGGGTCGGGGGAGCAGTACTTC. As protein: CASSPGGSGEQYF. Filled out from reference TRBV7-9 and TRBJ2-7, the complete variable domain reads DTGVSQNPRHKITKRGQNVTFRCDPISEHNRLYWYRQTLGQGPEFLTYFQNEAQLEKSRLLSDRFSAERPKGSFSTLEIQRTEQGDSAMYLCASSPGGSGEQYFGPGTRLTVT.

This sequence joins TRBV9 and TRBJ2-3; TRBD1 or TRBD2 may be the D gene (5 bases each). The CDR3 covers 14 residues. From germline, CDR1 is SGDLS and CDR2 YYNGEE. Trimming shortened V by 0 bases and J by 6 bases, and 11 bases separated the two germline ends. CDR3 sequence reads: CASSVGPGTDTQYF. The CDR3 nucleotides read TGTGCCAGCAGCGTAGGTCCGGGGACGGATACGCAGTATTTT. Based on the CDR3 plus reference TRBV9 and TRBJ2-3, the full variable domain is DSGVTQTPKHLITATGQRVTLRCSPRSGDLSVYWYQQSLDQGLQFLIQYYNGEERAKGNILERFSAQQFPDLHSELNLSSLELGDSALYFCASSVGPGTDTQYFGPGTRLTVL.

V gene TRBV7-2 combines with J gene TRBJ2-1; weak D call: TRBD2 (6 bases). Germline-derived CDR1 and CDR2 are SGHTA and FQGNSA. CDR3 length equals 17 residues. V was shortened by 5 bases and J by 9 bases, with 26 bases between the two germline ends. DNA of the CDR3: TGTGCCAGCAGCCAGACGCGGGGAGCTCCCTTGGGAGGTGAGCAGTTCTTC. Translation: CASSQTRGAPLGGEQFF.

The rearrangement uses TRBV15 and TRBJ2-3; D uncertain. This CDR3 comprises 14 residues. Germline V gene sequence: CDR1 LNHNV, CDR2 YYDKDF (reference sequence). V lost 3 bases and J 2 bases, leaving 9 bases between the germline ends. The CDR3 sequence is CATSSEQTTDTQYF. CDR3 in DNA: TGTGCCACCAGCAGCGAACAGACCACAGATACGCAGTATTTT.

This chain connects TRBV2 to TRBJ2-7; D might be TRBD1 (6 bases). V was shortened by 7 bases and J by 2 bases, with 15 bases between the two germline ends. Germline V gives CDR1 SNHLY, CDR2 FYNNEI. This CDR3 has 14 residues. CDR3 sequence: CASIRDRSAYEQYF. CDR3 sequence (DNA): TGTGCCAGCATCCGCGACAGGAGCGCCTACGAGCAGTACTTC.

The chain has TRBV19 and TRBJ2-7; the match to TRBD2 covers 8 bases. This CDR3 contains 14 residues. The germline V gene encodes CDR1 LNHDA and CDR2 SQIVND (reference sequence). Trimming cost V 4 bases and J 0 bases; bases outside gene matches: 2. This CDR3 reads CASSSSGGSYEQYF. The CDR3 coding sequence is TGTGCCAGTAGTAGCAGCGGGGGCTCCTACGAGCAGTACTTC. Complete variable domain (other parts from reference TRBV19 and TRBJ2-7): DGGITQSPKYLFRKEGQNVTLSCEQNLNHDAMYWYRQDPGQGLRLIYYSQIVNDFQKGDIAEGYSVSREKKESFPLTVTSAQKNPTAFYLCASSSSGGSYEQYFGPGTRLTVT.

V and J are TRBV7-2 and TRBJ2-5; the D gene is possibly TRBD1 (6 bases). This CDR3 spans 16 amino acids. Per the germline V gene, CDR1 is SGHTA and CDR2 is FQGNSA. V was pared by 5 bases and J by 2 bases, with 18 bases between. CDR3 sequence (DNA): TGTGCCAGCAGCATACCTTCCGGGACACAGCAAGAGACCCAGTACTTC. It translates to CASSIPSGTQQETQYF.

This chain uses TRBV6-1 with TRBJ2-3; D not resolved. In germline, CDR1 is MNHNS, CDR2 SASEGT. The ends were cut back, 1 base at V and 3 bases at J, with 8 bases in the middle. CDR3 length: 14 residues. The DNA of the CDR3 is TGTGCCAGCAGTGAAGTAGTCCTGACAGATACGCAGTATTTT. It encodes CASSEVVLTDTQYF.

The genes are TRBV15 and TRBJ2-7, with TRBD1 identical over 7 bases. This CDR3 contains 14 residues. V lost 5 bases and J lost 7; bases outside the gene matches: 11. Germline V gene sequence: CDR1 LNHNV, CDR2 YYDKDF (reference sequence). The CDR3, as DNA: TGTGCCACCAGCGAGGGACAGCCCCCGCTAGAGCAGTACTTC. This sequence encodes CATSEGQPPLEQYF. The variable domain in full, with the rest retrieved from reference TRBV15 and TRBJ2-7, is DAMVIQNPRYQVTQFGKPVTLSCSQTLNHNVMYWYQQKSSQAPKLLFHYYDKDFNNEADTPDNFQSRRPNTSFCFLDIRSPGLGDTAMYLCATSEGQPPLEQYFGPGTRLTVT.

This clone was seen at least ten times. The chain joins TRBV30 to TRBJ1-5, with 8 nucleotides matching TRBD1. Germline CDR1 is GTSNPN and CDR2 is SVGIG (reference sequence). With V trimmed by 2 bases and J by 7 bases, 4 bases remained unmatched. The CDR3 is 13 residues long. Written as DNA, the CDR3 is TGTGCCTGGAGTCAGGGGGCTCGGCAGCCCCAGCATTTT. Translated: CAWSQGARQPQHF.

This clone showed up just a few times. The chain is built from TRBV6-5 and TRBJ1-1; 7 bases are shared with TRBD1. The V gene's germline CDR1 is MNHEY and CDR2 SVGAGI. The CDR3 runs 12 residues. The ends lost 4 bases at V and 7 bases at J; junction bases unmatched: 3. The DNA of the CDR3 is TGTGCCAGCAGTTCTCGACAGGGTGAAGCTTTCTTT. Translated: CASSSRQGEAFF.

The chain joins TRBV4-3 to TRBJ2-2; 11 bases match TRBD2. V shed 1 base and J 6 bases; nucleotides not matched to a gene: 13. Germline V lookup: CDR1 LGHNA, CDR2 YSLEER. The CDR3 runs to 19 residues. CDR3 DNA: TGCGCCAGCAGCCAAGCCCTCATCGGGGTAGCGGGAGGGTCCGGGGAGCTGTTTTTT. Translation gives CASSQALIGVAGGSGELFF.